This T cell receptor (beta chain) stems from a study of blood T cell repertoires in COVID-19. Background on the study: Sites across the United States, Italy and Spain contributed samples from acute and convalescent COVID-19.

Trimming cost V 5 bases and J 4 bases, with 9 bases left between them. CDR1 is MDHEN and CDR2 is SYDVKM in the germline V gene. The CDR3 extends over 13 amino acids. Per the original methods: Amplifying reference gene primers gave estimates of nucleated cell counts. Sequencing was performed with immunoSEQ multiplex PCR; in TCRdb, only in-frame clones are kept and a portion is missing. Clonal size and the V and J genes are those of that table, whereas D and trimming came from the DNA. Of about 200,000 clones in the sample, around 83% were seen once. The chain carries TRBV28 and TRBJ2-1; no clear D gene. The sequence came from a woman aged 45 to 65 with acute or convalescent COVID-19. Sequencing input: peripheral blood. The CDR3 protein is CASSLYSYNEQFF. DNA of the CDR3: TGTGCCAGCAGTCTCTACAGTTACAATGAGCAGTTCTTC.